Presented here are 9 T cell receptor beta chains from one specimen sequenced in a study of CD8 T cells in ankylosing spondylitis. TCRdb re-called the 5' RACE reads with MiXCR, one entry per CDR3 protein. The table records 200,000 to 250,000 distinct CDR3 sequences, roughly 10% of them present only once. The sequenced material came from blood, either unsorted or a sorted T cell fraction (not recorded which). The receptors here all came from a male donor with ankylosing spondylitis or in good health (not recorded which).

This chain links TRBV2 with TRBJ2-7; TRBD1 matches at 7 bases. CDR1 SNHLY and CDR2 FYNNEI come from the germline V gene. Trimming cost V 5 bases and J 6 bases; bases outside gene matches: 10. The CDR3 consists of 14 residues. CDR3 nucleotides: TGTGCCAGCAGTCCGACAGGGATCTCTTCCGAGCAGTACTTC. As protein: CASSPTGISSEQYF.

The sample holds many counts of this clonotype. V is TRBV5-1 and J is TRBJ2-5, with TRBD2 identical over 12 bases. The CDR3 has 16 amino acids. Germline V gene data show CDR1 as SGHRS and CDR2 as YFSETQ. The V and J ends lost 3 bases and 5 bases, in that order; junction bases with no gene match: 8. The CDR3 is CASSWSLAGGPETQYF. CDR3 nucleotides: TGCGCCAGCAGCTGGTCCCTAGCGGGGGGGCCCGAGACCCAGTACTTC.

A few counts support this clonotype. CDR3 loop: CASSLGVAGSSYNEQFF. CDR3 coding DNA: TGTGCCAGCAGCTTGGGAGTGGCCGGAAGCTCCTACAATGAGCAGTTCTTC. The gene calls are TRBV5-6 and TRBJ2-1; D gene ambiguous. The V and J ends lost 0 bases and 0 bases respectively, with 13 bases between them. The CDR3 runs 17 residues. Germline V gives CDR1 SGHDT, CDR2 YYEEEE.

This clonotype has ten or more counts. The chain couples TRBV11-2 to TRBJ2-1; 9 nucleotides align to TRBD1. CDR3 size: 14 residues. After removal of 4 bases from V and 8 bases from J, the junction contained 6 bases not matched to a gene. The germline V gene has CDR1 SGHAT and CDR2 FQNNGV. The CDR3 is CASSYQDRGYEQFF. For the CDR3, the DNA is TGTGCCAGCAGCTACCAGGACAGGGGCTATGAGCAGTTCTTC.

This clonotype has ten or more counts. The CDR3 is CASSLEGPPSSYNEQFF. Here the CDR3 DNA reads TGCGCCAGCAGCTTGGAAGGCCCCCCGAGCTCCTACAATGAGCAGTTCTTC. The chain combines TRBV5-1 with TRBJ2-1; no clear D gene. V lost 0 bases, J lost 0 bases, and 13 bases lay in between. Germline-derived CDR1 and CDR2 are SGHRS and YFSETQ. The CDR3 totals 17 residues.

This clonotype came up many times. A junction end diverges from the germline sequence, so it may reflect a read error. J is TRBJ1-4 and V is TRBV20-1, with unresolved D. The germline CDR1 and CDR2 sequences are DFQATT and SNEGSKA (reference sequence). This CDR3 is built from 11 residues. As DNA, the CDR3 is TGCAGTGCTAGATCAGCACAATCAGTGGAGTTT. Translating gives CSARSAQSVEF.

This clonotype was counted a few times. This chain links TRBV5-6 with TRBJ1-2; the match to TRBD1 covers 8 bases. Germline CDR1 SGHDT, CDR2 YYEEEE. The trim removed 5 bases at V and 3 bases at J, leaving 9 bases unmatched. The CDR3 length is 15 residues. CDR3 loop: CASRDFKTGDYGYTF. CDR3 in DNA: TGTGCCAGCAGGGATTTCAAGACAGGGGACTATGGCTACACCTTC.

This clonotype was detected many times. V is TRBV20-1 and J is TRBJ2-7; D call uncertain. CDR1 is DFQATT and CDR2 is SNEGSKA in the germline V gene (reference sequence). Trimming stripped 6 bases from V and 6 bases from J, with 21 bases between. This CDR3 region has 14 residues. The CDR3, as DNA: TGCAGTGCCCGAGATGCGATGGCGCCCAGCGAGCAGTACTTC. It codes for CSARDAMAPSEQYF.

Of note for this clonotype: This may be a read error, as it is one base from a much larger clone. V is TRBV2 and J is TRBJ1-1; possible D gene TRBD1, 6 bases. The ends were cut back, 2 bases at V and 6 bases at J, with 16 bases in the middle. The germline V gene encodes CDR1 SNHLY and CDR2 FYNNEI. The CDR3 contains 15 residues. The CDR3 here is CASSEMQGGISEAFF. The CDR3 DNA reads TGTGCCAGCAGTGAAATGCAAGGGGGTATATCTGAAGCTTTCTTT.